The entry below gives a single T cell receptor (beta chain) sequence along with its context. CDR3 length: 15 residues. The V segment lost 0 bases and the J segment 4 bases; nucleotides outside the gene matches: 2. CDR1 is SGHAT, CDR2 FQNNGV, per germline. It was during active infection that Seattle patients were enrolled and then longitudinally followed. The entry originates in a study of blood T cell repertoires in COVID-19. Study summary: Nucleic acid was either cDNA or gDNA, and it came from T cells, B-cell-depleted T cells, or PBMCs.

Original processing notes: The assay estimated nucleated cells by amplifying reference gene primers. TCRdb's table, derived via immunoSEQ multiplex PCR, lists solely in-frame clones and lacks some. The V and J calls and clone size come from that table; D and trimming were worked out from the DNA. The table includes about 24,000 clones, approximately 75% detected once. V is TRBV11-2 and J is TRBJ2-5, with TRBD1 matching 10 bases. Sequenced input: peripheral blood. This receptor was taken from a man aged 50 or older with COVID-19, enrolled during active disease. For the CDR3, the DNA is TGTGCCAGCAGCTTAGAGGGACAGGGGAGAGAGACCCAGTACTTC. Protein product: CASSLEGQGRETQYF.